These 13 T cell receptor beta chains were sequenced from one sample in a study of human T cells and chemical hapten exposure. TCRdb re-derived calls from the RACE reads in MiXCR, one entry per CDR3 protein. Of over 150,000 distinct CDR3 sequences listed, 28% were seen once; the top ten hold 2.1%. The time point was: patch test 3, about 24 weeks after DPC sensitization. Treatment noted: therapeutic diphenylcyclopropenone sensitization with weekly scalp DPC. The source material was whole blood, sampled in connection with sensitization to the hapten diphenylcyclopropenone (DPC). Receptor source: a woman in her late teens or twenties with alopecia areata. Some clones in this sample may be carry-over from other donors' samples.

The rearrangement joins TRBV24-1 to TRBJ2-5; D uncertain. V shed 4 bases and J shed 5 bases, with 13 bases lying between them. Germline V gene lookup returns CDR1 KGHDR and CDR2 SFDVKD. The CDR3 runs 14 residues. The CDR3 sequence: CATSDRRIRETQYF. In DNA form, the CDR3 reads TGTGCCACCAGTGACCGACGGATTAGGGAGACCCAGTACTTC.

This clonotype was seen a handful of times. The V call is TRBV6-2 or TRBV6-3, the J call TRBJ2-7; D is unclear. Germline-derived CDR1 and CDR2 are MNHEY and SVGEGT. V was pared by 6 bases and J by 8 bases, with 20 bases between. The CDR3 extends over 14 amino acids. The CDR3 region is CASRPSASFRQQYF. CDR3 DNA sequence: TGTGCCAGCAGACCATCCGCCTCGTTCCGCCAGCAGTACTTC.

This chain uses TRBV4-2 with TRBJ1-1; D remains unclear. CDR3 length: 13 amino acids. Germline loops: CDR1 LGHNA, CDR2 YNFKEQ. Between the trimmed V and J ends, which lost 3 bases and 5 bases, there was a span of 10 bases. CDR3 nucleotide sequence: TGTGCCAGCAGCCATGCGATGGAGACTGAAGCTTTCTTT. Translation gives CASSHAMETEAFF.

V and J are TRBV13 and TRBJ1-1; 9 nucleotides line up with TRBD1. The CDR3 has 15 amino acids. In germline, CDR1 is PRHDT, CDR2 FYEKMQ (reference sequence). The junction had 6 bases not matched to a gene; V was cut back by 5 bases and J by 2 bases. The DNA of the CDR3 is TGTGCCAGCAGCACAGCGGACAGGGGTAACACTGAAGCTTTCTTT. Its protein is CASSTADRGNTEAFF.

This clonotype was seen a single time. The chain uses TRBV7-2 and TRBJ2-2, with TRBD1 identical over 8 bases. Germline CDR1 SGHTA, CDR2 FQGNSA. There are 13 residues in the CDR3. The junction had 4 bases not matched to a gene; V was cut back by 7 bases and J by 6 bases. As DNA, the CDR3 is TGTGCCAGCACTGGACAGGGCTCCGGGGAGCTGTTTTTT. Protein product: CASTGQGSGELFF.

This clonotype has a handful of counts. A junction boundary mismatches the germline segment, possibly from a read error. The V gene is TRBV7-2, the J gene TRBJ1-5, with unresolved D. The CDR3 is made up of 12 amino acids. CDR1 is SGHTA, CDR2 FQGNSA, per germline. The CDR3 sequence is CASGLYNQPQHF. In nucleotides, the CDR3 is TGTGCCAGCGGCTTGTACAATCAGCCCCAGCATTTT.

The V call is TRBV18, the J call TRBJ1-4; D might be TRBD1 (6 bases). The CDR3 runs 17 residues. Deletions cut 0 bases from V and 4 bases from J, with 15 bases between. Germline V gives CDR1 KGHSH, CDR2 LQKENI. Written as DNA, the CDR3 is TGTGCCAGCTCACCACCGGGAACAGGGACCCTTAATGAAAAACTGTTTTTT. It is translated as CASSPPGTGTLNEKLFF.

The chain links TRBV7-6 to TRBJ2-2, with TRBD2 matching over 9 bases. J lost 6 bases, V lost 2 bases, and 7 bases had no gene match. CDR3 length equals 16 residues. CDR1 and CDR2 from the germline V gene are SGHVS and FNYEAQ. The chain's CDR3 is CASSLFSAGGAGELFF. For the CDR3, the DNA is TGTGCCAGCAGCTTATTCTCGGCGGGAGGGGCCGGGGAGCTGTTTTTT.

This sequence joins TRBV20-1 and TRBJ2-7; TRBD2 aligns across 11 bases. Germline V gene lookup returns CDR1 DFQATT and CDR2 SNEGSKA (reference sequence). Unmatched junction bases numbered 8, after V lost 5 bases and J lost 8 bases. The CDR3 length is 13 residues. The CDR3 region has the DNA TGCAGTGCTGGTAGCGGGGGGGCATTGCAGCAGTACTTC. Translation: CSAGSGGALQQYF.

The chain uses TRBV11-2 and TRBJ2-7; 8 nucleotides agree with TRBD1. The V segment lost 5 bases and the J segment 4 bases; nucleotides outside the gene matches: 13. Germline-derived CDR1 and CDR2 are SGHAT and FQNNGV. CDR3 length equals 16 residues. Here the CDR3 DNA reads TGTGCCAGCAGCCCCCAGGGGGCCTACCGTAATTACGAGCAGTACTTC. Its translation: CASSPQGAYRNYEQYF. Combining the CDR3 with reference TRBV11-2 and TRBJ2-7 gives the whole variable domain EAGVAQSPRYKIIEKRQSVAFWCNPISGHATLYWYQQILGQGPKLLIQFQNNGVVDDSQLPKDRFSAERLKGVDSTLKIQPAKLEDSAVYLCASSPQGAYRNYEQYFGPGTRLTVT.

The V call is TRBV7-8, the J call TRBJ2-1, with 8 bases that match TRBD2. Trimming took 4 bases from V and 8 from J; bases not matched to a gene: 10. CDR3 length: 15 amino acids. Germline V gives CDR1 SGHVS, CDR2 FQNEAQ. CDR3 nucleotide sequence: TGTGCCAGCAGCTCCCCGGGGGGGCCTCCCCATGAGCAGTTCTTC. This sequence encodes CASSSPGGPPHEQFF.

This clonotype was observed many times. For the CDR3, the DNA is TGCAGTGCTAGCTGGGTCGGCTACACCTTC. Translated, it gives CSASWVGYTF. V gene TRBV20-1 combines with J gene TRBJ1-2; D is ambiguous. Deletions cut 3 bases from V and 8 bases from J, with 7 bases between. Germline CDR1 is DFQATT and CDR2 is SNEGSKA (reference sequence). The CDR3 loop spans 10 amino acids.

CDR3 in amino acids: CASSQQGATYEQYF. DNA for the CDR3: TGCGCCAGCAGCCAACAGGGGGCAACTTACGAGCAGTACTTC. This chain uses TRBV4-1 with TRBJ2-7, with 8 bases identical to TRBD1. Looked up from germline, CDR1 is MGHRA and CDR2 is YSYEKL. There are 14 residues in the CDR3. J gave up 4 bases and V 2 bases, and 4 bases lay outside the gene matches.